One and the same sample provided the 8 T cell receptor beta chains below, sequenced in a study of cytomegalovirus exposure and HLA in healthy donors. 60 Vbeta and 13 Jbeta primers were used in PCR. Generated by immunoSEQ multiplex PCR, the TCRdb table keeps only in-frame clones and is missing some. The table includes approximately 150,000 clones, 76% detected once. The source material was PBMCs. These receptors were collected from a woman aged 40 to 50 in good health and CMV-seronegative.

This chain uses TRBV5-1 with TRBJ2-3, with D possibly matching TRBD1 (5 bases). Germline V gene lookup returns CDR1 SGHRS and CDR2 YFSETQ. There are 16 residues in the CDR3. Trimming cost V 0 bases and J 3 bases, with 14 bases left between them. CDR3 sequence: CASSLVPLPGTDTQYF. In nucleotides, the CDR3 is TGCGCCAGCAGCTTGGTGCCCCTTCCAGGGACAGATACGCAGTATTTT.

The chain employs TRBV18 and TRBJ1-5; perhaps TRBD1 as D (6 bases). CDR3 size: 17 residues. Trimming took off 4 bases at V and 6 bases at J, with 22 bases between the two ends. CDR1 is KGHSH, CDR2 LQKENI, per germline. The CDR3 protein is CASSLAVSQGLGQPQHF. As DNA, the CDR3 is TGTGCCAGCTCACTGGCGGTGAGTCAGGGGCTGGGTCAGCCCCAGCATTTT.

The chain links TRBV2 to TRBJ1-1, with 8 bases fitting TRBD1. CDR1 and CDR2 (germline): SNHLY, FYNNEI. V lost 5 bases and J lost 4; bases outside the gene matches: 9. This CDR3 spans 15 amino acids. CDR3 residues: CASSPGTGLATEAFF. CDR3 nucleotide sequence: TGTGCCAGCAGTCCCGGGACAGGTCTCGCCACTGAAGCTTTCTTT.

The rearrangement uses TRBV18 and TRBJ2-2; D is undetermined. The germline V gene encodes CDR1 KGHSH and CDR2 LQKENI. The V end was cut by 3 bases, the J end by 4 bases, with 15 bases between. This CDR3 is 16 amino acids long. The CDR3 loop is CASSPQTLQSTGELFF. The CDR3 DNA reads TGTGCCAGCTCACCGCAAACCCTACAGAGCACCGGGGAGCTGTTTTTT.

This chain joins TRBV4-1 and TRBJ1-4; 10 positions match TRBD1. Per germline, CDR1 MGHRA and CDR2 YSYEKL. After removal of 0 bases from V and 8 bases from J, the junction contained 6 bases not matched to a gene. The CDR3 totals 16 residues. This CDR3 is CASSQDPGTGAEKLFF. The CDR3, as DNA: TGCGCCAGCAGCCAAGATCCCGGGACAGGGGCGGAAAAACTGTTTTTT.

CDR3 coding DNA: TGTGCCAGCAGCTGGGGGGGGGATTTCCAAGCTTTCTTT. Its translation: CASSWGGDFQAFF. The J gene is TRBJ1-1, the V gene TRBV7-8; perhaps TRBD1 as D (5 bases). V gave up 4 bases and J gave up 9 bases, with 15 bases separating them. Germline V gene lookup returns CDR1 SGHVS and CDR2 FQNEAQ. This CDR3 spans 13 amino acids.

This chain joins TRBV14 and TRBJ2-2; tentative D call: TRBD2 (6 bases). The CDR3 is made up of 16 amino acids. The germline V gene encodes CDR1 SGHDN and CDR2 FVKESK. Trimming left V 6 bases short and J 6 bases short, with 20 bases between. CDR3 amino acids: CASRVGGTTSAGELFF. The CDR3 DNA sequence: TGTGCCAGCAGGGTTGGCGGGACCACGAGCGCCGGGGAGCTGTTTTTT.

The chain recombines TRBV18 with TRBJ1-1, with 9 bases identical to TRBD1. Germline V gene lookup returns CDR1 KGHSH and CDR2 LQKENI. V gave up 5 bases and J gave up 5 bases; unmatched junction bases: 9. This CDR3 region has 15 residues. The CDR3 spells CASSATGGARTEAFF. The CDR3 DNA is TGTGCCAGCTCAGCTACAGGGGGCGCGAGGACTGAAGCTTTCTTT.